These 4 T cell receptor beta chains were sequenced from one sample in a study of shared clonotypes between healthy human individuals. TCRdb's table, derived via immunoSEQ multiplex PCR, lists solely in-frame clones and lacks some. The table shows about 1.1 million clones, with 75% to 85% occurring only once. Sequencing was carried out using memory CD4+ T cells from PBMCs. Subset indicated: CD45RA-negative fraction. The receptors were gathered from a man between 18 and 35 years old in good health. Some clones in this sample may be carry-over from other donors' samples.

The chain is built from TRBV5-1 and TRBJ2-1, with 9 bases matching TRBD1. The CDR3 runs 14 residues. J lost 8 bases, V lost 0 bases, and 3 bases had no gene match. Germline CDR1 reads SGHRS; CDR2 reads YFSETQ. CDR3 bases: TGCGCCAGCAGCTTGGACAGGGGGCTAGATGAGCAGTTCTTC. It translates to CASSLDRGLDEQFF.

The chain has TRBV11-2 and TRBJ2-3, with a weak D call TRBD2 (6 bases). Germline values: CDR1 SGHAT, CDR2 FQNNGV. There are 16 residues in the CDR3. The V gene lost 2 bases and the J gene lost 6 bases, with 18 bases spanning the gap. Written as DNA, the CDR3 is TGTGCCAGCAGCTTATTGGAGGGCGGTGTGAGGGATACGCAGTATTTT. Translated, it gives CASSLLEGGVRDTQYF.

The V call is TRBV18, the J call TRBJ2-2, with D perhaps TRBD2 (5 bases). Per the germline V gene, CDR1 is KGHSH and CDR2 is LQKENI. Trimming cost V 0 bases and J 1 base, with 12 bases left between them. The CDR3 consists of 17 residues. Written as DNA, the CDR3 is TGTGCCAGCTCACCACCCTCTTCGGGGAGGAACACCGGGGAGCTGTTTTTT. This codes for CASSPPSSGRNTGELFF.

This chain uses TRBV10-3 with TRBJ1-1; 9 nucleotides agree with TRBD1. Germline V CDR1 and CDR2: ENHRY, SYGVKD. Trimming at V came to 5 bases and at J to 3 bases, leaving 4 bases not matched to a gene. The CDR3 is made up of 14 amino acids. The CDR3 loop is CAISTTGGDTEAFF. The CDR3 DNA sequence: TGTGCCATCAGTACAACAGGGGGCGACACTGAAGCTTTCTTT.